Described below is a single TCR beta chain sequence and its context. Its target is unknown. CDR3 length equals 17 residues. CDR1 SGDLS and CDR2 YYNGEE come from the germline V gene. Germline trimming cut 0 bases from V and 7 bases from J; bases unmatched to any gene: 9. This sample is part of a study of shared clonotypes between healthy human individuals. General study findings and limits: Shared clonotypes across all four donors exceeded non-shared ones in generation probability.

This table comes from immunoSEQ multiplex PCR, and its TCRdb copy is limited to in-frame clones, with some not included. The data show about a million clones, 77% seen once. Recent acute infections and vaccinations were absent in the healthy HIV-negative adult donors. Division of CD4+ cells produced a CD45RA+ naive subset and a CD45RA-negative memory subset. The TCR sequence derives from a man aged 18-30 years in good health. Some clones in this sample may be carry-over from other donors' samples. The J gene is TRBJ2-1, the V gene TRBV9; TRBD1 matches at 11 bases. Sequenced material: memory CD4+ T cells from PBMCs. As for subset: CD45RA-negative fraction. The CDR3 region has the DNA TGTGCCAGCAGCGTAGAACCCGGACAGGGGGCTATGAATGAGCAGTTCTTC. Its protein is CASSVEPGQGAMNEQFF.